The clone carrying this T cell receptor (beta chain) was seen repeatedly, ten times or more. Its antigen is unidentified. The source of the sample is a study of T-cell memory formation after mild COVID-19. Notes on the study in general: Clones shrinking from day 15 to 85 showed even CD4/CD8 mixes; later expanders tilted CD4+.

CDR1 and CDR2 from the germline V gene are SNHLY and FYNNEI. The CDR3 sequence is 17 residues long. Trimming took 4 bases from V and 0 from J, leaving 16 bases between them. Barcoded TCR alpha and TCR beta cDNA libraries with UMIs came from 5'RACE using constant-segment primers. TCRdb reanalysed the 5' RACE reads using MiXCR and keeps one entry per CDR3 protein. This table holds about 250,000 distinct CDR3 sequences, 15% found once. The material sequenced was PBMCs or a T cell subset sorted from them (not recorded which). The receptor's source is an adult woman who had mild COVID-19 (a few samples of this study predate the infection). Cell type and time point are not known. The chain combines TRBV2 with TRBJ2-1, with a tentative D call TRBD1 (7 bases). In DNA form, the CDR3 reads TGTGCCAGCAGTGCCCGACAGGGAGGTAGCTCCTACAATGAGCAGTTCTTC. Protein sequence: CASSARQGGSSYNEQFF. The full variable domain, completed using reference TRBV2 and TRBJ2-1, is EPEVTQTPSHQVTQMGQEVILRCVPISNHLYFYWYRQILGQKVEFLVSFYNNEISEKSEIFDDQFSVERPDGSNFTLKIRSTKLEDSAMYFCASSARQGGSSYNEQFFGPGTRLTVL.